The T cell receptor beta chain described here comes from a study of cytomegalovirus exposure and HLA in healthy donors. Details on this clone: The antigen is undetermined.

Study conclusions and caveats: HLA alleles showed associations with 15,000 to 20,000 TCR beta sequences in a later analysis, at a 0.05 false discovery rate. The study had only CMV serostatus as immune exposure information.

CDR1 is LNHDA and CDR2 is SQIVND in the germline V gene (reference sequence). The V gene end was trimmed by 7 bases and the J gene end by 9 bases; junction bases not matched to a gene: 10. This CDR3 comprises 13 residues. Use of 60 Vbeta and 13 Jbeta primers characterized the PCR. Data came from immunoSEQ multiplex PCR; TCRdb stores just in-frame clones and leaves some out. Among 150,000 to 200,000 clones, 65% to 90% were seen once, and the ten largest hold around a tenth. The chain joins TRBV19 to TRBJ1-2; 8 bases are a match to TRBD1. The material sequenced was PBMCs. The TCR sequence derives from a man aged 50-60 years in good health and CMV-seropositive. In DNA, the CDR3 is TGTGCCAGTACGGGACAGGAAGTTATACGCTACACCTTC. It translates to CASTGQEVIRYTF.